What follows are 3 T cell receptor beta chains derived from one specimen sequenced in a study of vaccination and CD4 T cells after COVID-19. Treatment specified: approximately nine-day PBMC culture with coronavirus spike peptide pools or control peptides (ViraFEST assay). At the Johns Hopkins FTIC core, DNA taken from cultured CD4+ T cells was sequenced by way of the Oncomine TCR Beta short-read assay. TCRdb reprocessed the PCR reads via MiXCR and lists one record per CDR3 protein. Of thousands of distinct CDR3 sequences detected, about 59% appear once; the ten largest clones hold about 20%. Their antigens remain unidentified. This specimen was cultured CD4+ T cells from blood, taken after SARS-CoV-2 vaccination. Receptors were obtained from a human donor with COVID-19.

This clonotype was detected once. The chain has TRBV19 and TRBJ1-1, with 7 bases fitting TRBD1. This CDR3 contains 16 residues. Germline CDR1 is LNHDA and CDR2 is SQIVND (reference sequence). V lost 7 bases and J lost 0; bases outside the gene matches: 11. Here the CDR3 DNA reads TGTGCCAGTAATGTTCGGGCAGGGGGGGTGAACACTGAAGCTTTCTTT. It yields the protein CASNVRAGGVNTEAFF.

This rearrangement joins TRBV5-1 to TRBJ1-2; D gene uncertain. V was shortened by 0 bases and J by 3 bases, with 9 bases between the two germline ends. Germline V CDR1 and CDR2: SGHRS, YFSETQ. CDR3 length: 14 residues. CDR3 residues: CASSLGTDHYGYTF. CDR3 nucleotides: TGCGCCAGCAGCTTGGGTACAGACCACTATGGCTACACCTTC.

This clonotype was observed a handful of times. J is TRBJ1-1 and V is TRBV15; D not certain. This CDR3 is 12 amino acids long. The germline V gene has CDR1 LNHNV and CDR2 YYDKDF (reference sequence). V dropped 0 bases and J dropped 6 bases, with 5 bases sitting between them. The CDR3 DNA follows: TGTGCCACCAGCAGAGATCGGGCTGAAGCTTTCTTT. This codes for CATSRDRAEAFF.